This T cell receptor (beta chain) was captured in a study of sequential checkpoint blockade in melanoma. Study-wide background: Both treatment sequences were followed by maintenance nivolumab.

The method was immunoSEQ multiplex PCR; TCRdb's version includes in-frame clones alone and lacks a portion of them. The sample comprises 17,000 or so clones, around 70% of which are singletons, and about an eighth rests with the top ten. The treatment here: randomized to nivolumab then ipilimumab (arm A) or the reverse (arm B). Source: CD8+ T cells sorted from blood (inferred from file names), taken from a patient given nivolumab and ipilimumab in sequence. The clonotype originates from a human donor with melanoma.

Here the CDR3 DNA reads TGTGCCAGAAGCCGAGACGGGTTAGAGGTTAACTACGAGCAGTACTTC. Translated: CARSRDGLEVNYEQYF. The genes are TRBV5-3 and TRBJ2-7, with D hard to call. TRBV5-3 counts as an open reading frame of uncertain function. Trimming took 4 bases from V and 3 from J, leaving 20 bases between them. The CDR3 has 16 residues.